The present T cell receptor beta chain was sequenced within a study of T cells in Graves' hyperthyroidism and ophthalmopathy. Trimming pared 0 bases from V and 5 bases from J, leaving 13 bases between. CDR1 SGHAT and CDR2 FQNNGV come from the germline V gene. The CDR3 has 15 residues. This clonotype was counted many times. The CDR3 regions of TCR beta were amplified from RNA transcripts. HTBI primers were the set used in a first-round RT-PCR of the TCR CDR3. One entry per CDR3 protein results from TCRdb running MiXCR on the multiplex PCR reads. The sample contains about 420,000 distinct CDR3 sequences, around 13% of which appear only once.

The genes are TRBV11-2 and TRBJ2-5; D might be TRBD2 (5 bases). The sequence was collected from a woman aged 18-29 years with Graves' hyperthyroidism. The sequenced sample consisted of blood. CDR3 residues: CASSLEGWTSETQYF. The CDR3, as DNA: TGTGCCAGCAGCTTAGAAGGATGGACTTCGGAGACCCAGTACTTC.